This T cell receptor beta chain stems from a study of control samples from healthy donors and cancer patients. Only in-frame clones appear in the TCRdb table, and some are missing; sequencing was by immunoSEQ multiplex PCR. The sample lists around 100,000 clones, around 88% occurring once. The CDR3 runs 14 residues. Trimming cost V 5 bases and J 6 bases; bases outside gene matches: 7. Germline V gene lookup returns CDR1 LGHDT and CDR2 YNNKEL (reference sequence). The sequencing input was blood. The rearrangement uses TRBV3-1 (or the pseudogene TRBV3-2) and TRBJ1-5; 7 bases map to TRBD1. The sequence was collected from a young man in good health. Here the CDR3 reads CASSSDRDFQPQHF. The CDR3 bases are TGTGCCAGCAGCAGCGACAGGGATTTTCAGCCCCAGCATTTT.